These 7 T cell receptor beta chains share one sample of origin, sequenced in a study of glioma-infiltrating T cells. The iRepertoire nested amplicon-rescue multiplex PCR amplified TCR alpha and beta CDR3s from RNA. Using its own MiXCR run on the multiplex PCR reads, TCRdb lists one record per CDR3 protein. The table includes about 380,000 distinct CDR3 sequences, 41% detected once. Sequenced sample: glioma tissue, nonneoplastic brain tissue, or PBMCs (not recorded which). The origin of the receptors is a human donor with low-grade glioma or glioblastoma, undergoing nonglioma brain surgery, or in good health (not recorded which).

For this clonotype: This sequence may be a read error, since a much larger clone differs from it by one base. CDR3 bases: TGTGCCAGCAGTTTTGACAGGAGGACCTACAATGGGCAGTTCTTC. Its protein is CASSFDRRTYNGQFF. The chain couples TRBV6-2 or TRBV6-3 to TRBJ2-1, with a possible D match to TRBD1 (6 bases). The CDR3 is 15 amino acids. Germline CDR1 and CDR2: MNHEY and SVGEGT.

This clonotype is medium-sized within its sample. The J gene is TRBJ1-5, the V gene TRBV6-2 or TRBV6-3; D gene ambiguous. CDR1 is MNHEY, CDR2 SVGEGT, per germline. V was shortened by 8 bases and J by 6 bases, with 26 bases between the two germline ends. The length of the CDR3 is 17 residues. In nucleotides, the CDR3 is TGTGCCAGCGGTAAGAGTCTCGGCAGCCGGGCGGGTCAGCCCCAGCATTTT. This sequence encodes CASGKSLGSRAGQPQHF.

On this clonotype itself: No conserved phenylalanine or tryptophan ends this CDR3, so it is likely a read error. The chain has TRBV4-2 and TRBJ2-5; D is unclear. Germline CDR1 is LGHNA and CDR2 is YNFKEQ. Trimming took off 5 bases at V and 0 bases at J, with 10 bases between the two ends. The CDR3 covers 14 residues. The CDR3 DNA follows: TGTGCCAGCAGCTTAGACAATTACCAAGAGACCCAGTACTTG. Residues: CASSLDNYQETQYL.

A few counts support this clonotype. The V call is TRBV7-2, the J call TRBJ2-7, with TRBD1 as a possible D gene (5 bases). V shed 5 bases and J shed 1 base, with 12 bases lying between them. Germline values: CDR1 SGHTA, CDR2 FQGNSA. The length of the CDR3 is 14 residues. CDR3 in amino acids: CASSIGAVSYEQYF. The CDR3 DNA reads TGTGCCAGCAGCATAGGGGCAGTATCCTACGAGCAGTACTTC.

This clonotype was observed at least ten times. The V call is TRBV6-5, the J call TRBJ2-5; D may be TRBD1 (6 bases). The CDR3 extends over 19 amino acids. V was clipped by 0 bases and J by 2 bases, with 22 bases between them. Germline-derived CDR1 and CDR2 are MNHEY and SVGAGI. The CDR3, as DNA: TGTGCCAGCAGTTACTCGGTAATTCCAAACGGACAGAGACAAGAGACCCAGTACTTC. Protein: CASSYSVIPNGQRQETQYF.

The chain employs TRBV20-1 and TRBJ2-5, with TRBD2 matching over 15 bases. Germline CDR1 and CDR2: DFQATT and SNEGSKA (reference sequence). J was trimmed by 5 bases and V by 1 base; bases with no gene match: 20. The CDR3 has 21 residues. The CDR3 is CSARAPPSWTSGRDSRETQYF. CDR3 in DNA: TGCAGTGCTAGAGCTCCTCCGTCCTGGACTAGCGGGAGGGACTCTCGGGAGACCCAGTACTTC.

The chain uses TRBV12-3 or TRBV12-4 and TRBJ1-5; possibly TRBD1 for D (5 bases). The CDR3 contains 14 residues. Trimming removed 6 bases at V and 3 bases at J, with 12 bases between. This CDR3 reads CASRPPGNNQPQHF. CDR3 DNA: TGTGCCAGCAGACCCCCAGGGAACAATCAGCCCCAGCATTTT.